This T cell receptor beta chain derives from a study of blood T cell repertoires in COVID-19. Overall study context: Collection of acute and convalescent COVID-19 samples took place in the United States, Italy and Spain. The cDNA or gDNA used as material had been derived from T cells, B-cell-depleted T cells, or PBMCs.

V was trimmed by 1 base and J by 2 bases, leaving 18 bases between them. The CDR3 consists of 17 residues. Germline V CDR1 and CDR2: SGHDT, YYEEEE. Original processing methods: Nucleated cell number was recorded as an estimate derived from reference gene primer amplification. Sequenced by immunoSEQ multiplex PCR; TCRdb stores in-frame clones only, minus some. The D gene and trimming were derived from the DNA, and the V and J assignments and clone size from that table. The sample has around 99,000 clones, 84% seen once. Source material: peripheral blood. The chain recombines TRBV5-6 with TRBJ2-5; D is possibly TRBD1 (6 bases). The TCR comes from a human donor in a cohort sampled during active COVID-19. The CDR3 region is CASSLRGSGGGQETQYF. As DNA, the CDR3 is TGTGCCAGCAGCTTGAGGGGGTCTGGGGGCGGTCAAGAGACCCAGTACTTC.